Shown below are 25 T cell receptor beta chains from a single sample sequenced in a study of T cells in Graves' hyperthyroidism and ophthalmopathy (dated by TCRdb to about 2019). The method was multiplex PCR. Sequencing used an Illumina HiSeq 2000. The TCR beta CDR3 regions were amplified from RNA transcripts. A first-round RT-PCR of the TCR CDR3 used the HTBI primer set with the Qiagen OneStep RT-PCR kit. TCRdb trimmed the raw reads at Q25, called clones with MiXCR and kept productive beta chains. Duplicate CDR3 protein sequences are folded into a single record with the most common DNA and genes. Within this sample are fewer than 450,000 distinct CDR3 sequences, with approximately 18% of them counted one time only. The ten largest clonotypes hold almost 35% of the sample. Source material: blood. These receptors were collected from a woman aged 25 to 45 with Graves' hyperthyroidism that later progressed to Graves' ophthalmopathy.

A note on this clonotype: This may come from a read error, since a much larger clone is one base off. The chain has TRBV30 and TRBJ1-5, with D unresolved. Germline CDR1 is GTSNPN and CDR2 is SVGIG (reference sequence). This CDR3 has 17 residues. V was pared by 2 bases and J by 1 base, with 18 bases between. CDR3: CAWSKWGRPGSNQPQHF. The CDR3 DNA is TGTGCCTGGAGTAAATGGGGTAGGCCGGGGAGCAATCAGCCCCAGCATTTT.

The chain couples TRBV24-1 to TRBJ1-1; TRBD1 is a possible D gene (6 bases). CDR1 is KGHDR, CDR2 SFDVKD, per germline. The length of the CDR3 is 12 residues. Trimming shortened V by 5 bases and J by 5 bases, and 8 bases separated the two germline ends. CDR3 bases: TGTGCCACCAGTGCCAGGGGTACTGAAGCTTTCTTT. Its translation is CATSARGTEAFF.

This clonotype was seen repeatedly, ten times or more. The gene calls are TRBV20-1 and TRBJ1-2; D remains unclear. This CDR3 spans 15 amino acids. The V end lost 0 bases, the J end lost 2 bases, and 13 bases lay between the germline ends. The germline V gene has CDR1 DFQATT and CDR2 SNEGSKA (reference sequence). CDR3 sequence reads: CSARDSSLPNYGYTF. The CDR3 DNA reads TGCAGTGCTAGAGACTCCTCCCTCCCGAACTATGGCTACACCTTC.

The V gene is TRBV12-3 or TRBV12-4, the J gene TRBJ1-5; 9 bases fit TRBD1. The CDR3 is made up of 15 amino acids. After removal of 5 bases from V and 7 bases from J, the junction contained 9 bases not matched to a gene. The CDR3 here is CASSDRNRGRQPQHF. CDR3 DNA: TGTGCCAGCAGTGACCGGAACAGGGGGCGCCAGCCCCAGCATTTT.

This clonotype occurred many times. The J gene is TRBJ2-4, the V gene TRBV12-3 or TRBV12-4, with 8 bases fitting TRBD2. This CDR3 has 12 residues. J was trimmed by 8 bases and V by 6 bases; bases with no gene match: 3. CDR3 in DNA: TGTGCCAGCAGCCGGGGGGGAGACATTCAGTACTTC. Its translation is CASSRGGDIQYF.

The chain links TRBV20-1 to TRBJ2-3; D may be TRBD2 (6 bases). Germline CDR1 reads DFQATT; CDR2 reads SNEGSKA (reference sequence). Trimming removed 5 bases from V and 4 bases from J, with 10 bases in between. The CDR3 totals 12 residues. CDR3 sequence reads: CSASTRADTQYF. The CDR3 region has the DNA TGCAGTGCTTCGACTAGAGCAGATACGCAGTATTTT.

The V call is TRBV7-6, the J call TRBJ2-2; 8 nucleotides agree with TRBD2. The J segment lost 4 bases and the V segment lost 2 bases, leaving 12 bases of the junction unmatched. In germline, CDR1 is SGHVS, CDR2 FNYEAQ. The CDR3 is 18 amino acids. The CDR3 DNA reads TGTGCCAGCAGCTTATTCTCACGGGGGGGCTACGGCACCGGGGAGCTGTTTTTT. Translation gives CASSLFSRGGYGTGELFF. The variable domain in full, completed from reference TRBV7-6 and TRBJ2-2, reads GAGVSQSPRYKVTKRGQDVALRCDPISGHVSLYWYRQALGQGPEFLTYFNYEAQQDKSGLPNDRFSAERPEGSISTLTIQRTEQRDSAMYRCASSLFSRGGYGTGELFFGEGSRLTVL.

This chain links TRBV5-1 with TRBJ1-1; D possibly corresponds to TRBD1 (6 bases). Trimming left V 6 bases short and J 0 bases short, with 15 bases between. The CDR3 is 15 amino acids. Per the germline V gene, CDR1 is SGHRS and CDR2 is YFSETQ. Written as DNA, the CDR3 is TGCGCCAGCACGGACAGTGCTACCATGAACACTGAAGCTTTCTTT. Its translation is CASTDSATMNTEAFF.

In this sample, this clonotype turned up a few times. At one of its ends the junction is not consistent with the germline gene, which may arise from a read error. The genes are TRBV28 and TRBJ2-3, with unresolved D. The CDR3 is made up of 11 amino acids. CDR1 and CDR2 from the germline V gene are MDHEN and SYDVKM. CDR3: CVSSLTHTQYF. In nucleotides, the CDR3 is TGTGTCAGCAGTTTGACCCATACGCAGTATTTT.

The V call is TRBV4-1, the J call TRBJ2-5; D might be TRBD1 or TRBD2, each matching 5 bases. CDR1 MGHRA and CDR2 YSYEKL come from the germline V gene. Trimming pared 3 bases from V and 5 bases from J, leaving 16 bases between. There are 15 residues in the CDR3. CDR3 in amino acids: CASSQWAGRWETQYF. CDR3 coding DNA: TGCGCCAGCAGCCAGTGGGCAGGGAGATGGGAGACCCAGTACTTC.

This clonotype turned up a few times. One junction end disagrees with the germline gene, perhaps due to a read error. The chain is built from TRBV5-1 and TRBJ2-2; maybe TRBD1 (6 bases). The CDR3 length is 17 residues. Germline V gene data show CDR1 as SGHRS and CDR2 as YFSETQ. Here the CDR3 reads CASSLNRDVFATGELFF. CDR3 DNA sequence: TGCGCTAGCAGCTTGAACAGGGATGTTTTTGCGACCGGGGAGCTGTTTTTT.

The rearrangement links TRBV4-1 to TRBJ1-6, with 7 nucleotides matching TRBD1. Germline CDR1 reads MGHRA; CDR2 reads YSYEKL. The CDR3 spans 13 residues. V shed 5 bases and J 12 bases; nucleotides not matched to a gene: 7. This CDR3 reads CASSYDRVQPLHF. The CDR3 DNA sequence: TGCGCCAGCAGCTACGACAGGGTGCAACCCCTCCACTTT.

This clonotype occurred many times. V usage is TRBV12-3 or TRBV12-4 and J usage is TRBJ2-3, with 13 bases that match TRBD2. Trimming cost V 1 base and J 3 bases; bases outside gene matches: 1. The CDR3 sequence is 16 residues long. In DNA form, the CDR3 reads TGTGCCAGCAGTTTAGGGACTAGCGGGAGAACAGATACGCAGTATTTT. Its translation is CASSLGTSGRTDTQYF.

Points on this clonotype: This may come from a read error, since a much larger clone is one base off. The gene calls are TRBV7-2 and TRBJ2-1; D is perhaps TRBD2 (6 bases). Judging by the DNA end, TRBJ2-7 fits better; the J call may be wrong. CDR1 is SGHTA and CDR2 is FQGNSA in the germline V gene. CDR3 size: 15 residues. CDR3 nucleotides: TGTGCCAGCAGCTTAGGGGGGGAGAGCTACAATGAGCAGTACTTC. It codes for CASSLGGESYNEQYF.

This chain connects TRBV5-1 to TRBJ2-1, with 12 bases matching TRBD2. This CDR3 is built from 18 residues. J lost 0 bases, V lost 10 bases, and 14 bases had no gene match. The germline gives CDR1 SGHRS, CDR2 YFSETQ. Here the CDR3 reads CARHWGLAGGSSYNEQFF. The CDR3 bases are TGCGCCCGACATTGGGGGCTAGCGGGAGGGAGCTCCTACAATGAGCAGTTCTTC.

This clonotype was seen more than once but under ten times. The rearrangement uses TRBV10-1 and TRBJ2-7; 8 nucleotides agree with TRBD2. This CDR3 region has 13 residues. The germline gives CDR1 WNHNN, CDR2 SYGVQD (reference sequence). V shed 4 bases, J shed 7 bases, and the junction held 6 bases outside the gene matches. CDR3 nucleotides: TGCGCCAGCAGTGCGGCGGGAGGTAGGGAGCAGTACTTC. Protein sequence: CASSAAGGREQYF.

At least ten counts were recorded for this clonotype. The chain recombines TRBV6-1 with TRBJ2-3; D is unresolved. V lost 6 bases to trimming and J lost 5 bases, with 12 bases between them. Looked up from germline, CDR1 is MNHNS and CDR2 is SASEGT. This CDR3 spans 13 amino acids. CDR3 sequence reads: CASRGIRGDTQYF. CDR3 nucleotides: TGTGCCAGCAGGGGGATACGAGGAGATACGCAGTATTTT.

The rearrangement joins TRBV5-1 to TRBJ2-5; 7 nucleotides match TRBD1. Per the germline V gene, CDR1 is SGHRS and CDR2 is YFSETQ. CDR3 length: 15 amino acids. V dropped 5 bases and J dropped 5; count of bases not matched to a gene: 12. This CDR3 is CASRWGTASAETQYF. DNA for the CDR3: TGCGCCAGCAGGTGGGGGACAGCCTCCGCGGAGACCCAGTACTTC. The complete variable domain, with remaining parts taken from reference TRBV5-1 and TRBJ2-5, reads KAGVTQTPRYLIKTRGQQVTLSCSPISGHRSVSWYQQTPGQGLQFLFEYFSETQRNKGNFPGRFSGRQFSNSRSEMNVSTLELGDSALYLCASRWGTASAETQYFGPGTRLLVL.

Many counts were recorded for this clonotype. The chain recombines TRBV30 with TRBJ2-1, with D hard to call. Germline assignment: CDR1 GTSNPN and CDR2 SVGIG (reference sequence). The CDR3 covers 12 residues. The ends were cut back, 1 base at V and 7 bases at J, with 8 bases in the middle. The CDR3 DNA reads TGTGCCTGGAGTGCAAGTCAAAATGAGCAGTTCTTC. It specifies CAWSASQNEQFF.

This clonotype was picked up a small number of times. A much larger clone differs from this one at a single base, so this may be a read error. This sequence joins TRBV20-1 and TRBJ2-3, with D possibly matching TRBD2 (6 bases). V was trimmed by 2 bases and J by 2 bases, leaving 17 bases between them. Per the germline V gene, CDR1 is DFQATT and CDR2 is SNEGSKA (reference sequence). The CDR3 runs 16 residues. The CDR3 nucleotides read TGCAGTGCTAGATCTGTTGTGGGGGAGGACACAGATACGCAGTATTTT. It encodes CSARSVVGEDTDTQYF.

This clonotype was seen more than once but under ten times. V usage is TRBV15 and J usage is TRBJ1-5; no clear D gene. V was trimmed by 6 bases and J by 0 bases, leaving 12 bases between them. Germline-derived CDR1 and CDR2 are LNHNV and YYDKDF (reference sequence). The length of the CDR3 is 15 residues. This CDR3 reads CATRSGRVSNQPQHF. The DNA of the CDR3 is TGTGCCACCAGGTCCGGGCGGGTTAGCAATCAGCCCCAGCATTTT.

This clonotype was seen at least ten times. CDR3 protein: CSVIDRGGGYTF. The CDR3 DNA reads TGCAGCGTGATCGACAGGGGAGGGGGCTACACCTTC. The rearrangement joins TRBV29-1 to TRBJ1-2; TRBD1 matches at 8 bases. The CDR3 is made up of 12 amino acids. The germline V gene encodes CDR1 SQVTM and CDR2 ANQGSEA. J was trimmed by 8 bases and V by 6 bases; bases with no gene match: 8.

The chain joins TRBV7-9 to TRBJ2-5; D unclear. The germline V gene encodes CDR1 SEHNR and CDR2 FQNEAQ (reference sequence). V lost 3 bases to trimming and J lost 5 bases, with 25 bases between them. The CDR3 covers 18 residues. The chain's CDR3 is CASSLTPAPELHRETQYF. As DNA, the CDR3 is TGTGCCAGCAGCTTGACCCCGGCGCCTGAGCTGCATAGGGAGACCCAGTACTTC.

This clonotype was seen ten or more times. The gene calls are TRBV5-1 and TRBJ1-6, with 10 positions matching TRBD1. This CDR3 spans 14 amino acids. Per the germline V gene, CDR1 is SGHRS and CDR2 is YFSETQ. V shed 0 bases and J 16 bases; nucleotides not matched to a gene: 7. For the CDR3, the DNA is TGCGCCAGCAGCTTGGCGGGACAGGGGAGCAAGCTCCACTTT. It codes for CASSLAGQGSKLHF.

Note on this clonotype: It may be a read error: a sequence one base away is much more abundant. It is unclear where the CDR3 begins or ends on the DNA, so no DNA is shown, and the CDR3 is as TCRdb lists it. V gene TRBV9 combines with J gene TRBJ1-1; the D call of TRBD1 is as the table states it, not checked on the DNA. Per germline, CDR1 SGDLS and CDR2 YYNGEE. The CDR3 spans 14 residues, counting both ends. The CDR3 spells CASSVGGGNTETFF.